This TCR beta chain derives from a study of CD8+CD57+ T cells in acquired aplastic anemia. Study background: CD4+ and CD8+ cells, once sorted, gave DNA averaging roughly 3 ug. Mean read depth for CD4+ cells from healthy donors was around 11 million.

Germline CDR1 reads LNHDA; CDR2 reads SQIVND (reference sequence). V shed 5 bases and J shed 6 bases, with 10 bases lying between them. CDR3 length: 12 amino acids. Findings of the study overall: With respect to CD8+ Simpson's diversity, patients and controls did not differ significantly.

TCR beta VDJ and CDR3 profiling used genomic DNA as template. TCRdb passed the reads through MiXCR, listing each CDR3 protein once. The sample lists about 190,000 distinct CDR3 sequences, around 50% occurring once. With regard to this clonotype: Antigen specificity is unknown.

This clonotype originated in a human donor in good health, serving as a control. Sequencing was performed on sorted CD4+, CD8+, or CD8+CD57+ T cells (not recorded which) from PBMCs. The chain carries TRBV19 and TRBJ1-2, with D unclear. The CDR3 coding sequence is TGTGCCAGTAGTGACGGGCCGGATGGCTACACCTTC. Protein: CASSDGPDGYTF.